This TCR beta chain was recorded in a study of response to subunit inactivated influenza vaccine. Each CDR3 protein is one row after TCRdb ran MiXCR on the RT-PCR reads. The table has 150,000 to 200,000 distinct CDR3 sequences, more than 10% seen once. CDR3 length: 14 amino acids. Germline CDR1 and CDR2: KGHDR and SFDVKD. Trimming cost V 7 bases and J 4 bases, with 15 bases left between them. In addition, the sample was reused for a study of T cells expressing NK-cell markers. Turning to that study: As the method of synthesis, 5'RACE template switching with UMIs yielded TCR beta cDNA. For a handful of donors, the dominant NKG2C+ clonotypes made up about 1.0-7.5% of their CD8+ T cells. Whether the expanded NKG2C+ T cell clones recognized HCMV remained unclear.

The chain employs TRBV24-1 and TRBJ1-1; a possible D gene is TRBD1 (5 bases). The sample was CD8+ T cells sorted from PBMCs, taken approximately 12 days after vaccination. This sequence was found in a man aged 45-65 years who received an inactivated influenza vaccine. The CDR3 coding sequence is TGTGCCACCAGCCGGGGGGTGGGCGGCACTGAAGCTTTCTTT. Amino acid sequence: CATSRGVGGTEAFF.